This T cell receptor (beta chain) comes out of a study of human thymus T cells. Only in-frame clones appear in the TCRdb table, and some are missing; sequencing was by immunoSEQ multiplex PCR. The sample contains 40,000 to 45,000 clones, around 94% of which appear only once. Healthy Finnish infants undergoing corrective surgery for congenital heart defects were the donors. Only four of the eight donors provided an approximately 0.45-1 mL blood sample. Trimming stripped 4 bases from V and 0 bases from J, with 7 bases between. The CDR3 sequence is 14 residues long. Per the germline V gene, CDR1 is SGHNT and CDR2 is YYREEE (reference sequence).

The sequencing input was blood. The chain couples TRBV5-4 to TRBJ1-4; D is possibly TRBD1 (5 bases). The sequence derives from a boy under two years old with a congenital heart defect but otherwise immunologically healthy. For the CDR3, the DNA is TGTGCCAGCAGCCTGGACACAACTAATGAAAAACTGTTTTTT. This gives the protein CASSLDTTNEKLFF.